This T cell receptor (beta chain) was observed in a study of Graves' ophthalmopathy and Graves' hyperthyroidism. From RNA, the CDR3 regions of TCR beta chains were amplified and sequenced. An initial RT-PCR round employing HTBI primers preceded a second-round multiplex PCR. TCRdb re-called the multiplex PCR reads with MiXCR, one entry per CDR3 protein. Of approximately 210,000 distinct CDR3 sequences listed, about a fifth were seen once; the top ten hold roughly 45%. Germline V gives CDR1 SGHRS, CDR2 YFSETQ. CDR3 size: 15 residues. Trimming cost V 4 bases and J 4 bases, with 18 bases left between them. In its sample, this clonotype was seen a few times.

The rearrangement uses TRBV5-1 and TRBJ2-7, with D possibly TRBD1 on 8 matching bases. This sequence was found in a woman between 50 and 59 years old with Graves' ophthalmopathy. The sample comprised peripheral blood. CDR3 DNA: TGCGCCAGCAGCCGTTCGACAGGGGAGGGTTACGAGCAGTACTTC. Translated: CASSRSTGEGYEQYF.